The 3 T cell receptor beta chains in this list originate from one sample, sequenced in a study of cytomegalovirus exposure and HLA in healthy donors (dated by TCRdb to about 2017). Libraries were built with the immunoSEQ multiplex PCR assay. A mixture of 60 forward primers for TCR Vbeta segments and 13 reverse primers for TCR Jbeta segments was used in the multiplex PCR. Not all clones reach the TCRdb copy of this immuneACCESS table, which keeps in-frame sequences only. Checked studies attribute under half of the gap to unresolved V genes and leave the rest unexplained. The sample records 98,000 or so clones, 10% of which are singletons. The top ten constitute 5.8% of the sample. Sequencing was performed on PBMCs. All receptors come from a man aged 40-55 years in good health and CMV-seropositive.

V usage is TRBV9 and J usage is TRBJ1-3, with a weak D call TRBD1 (5 bases). Germline V gene data show CDR1 as SGDLS and CDR2 as YYNGEE. V gave up 0 bases and J gave up 0 bases, with 10 bases separating them. The length of the CDR3 is 16 residues. CDR3 coding DNA: TGTGCCAGCAGCGTAGATACTGGACACTCTGGAAACACCATATATTTT. This codes for CASSVDTGHSGNTIYF.

The rearrangement joins TRBV5-1 to TRBJ1-5, with unresolved D. The V gene lost 3 bases and the J gene lost 2 bases, with 12 bases spanning the gap. Germline V gene lookup returns CDR1 SGHRS and CDR2 YFSETQ. CDR3 length: 15 amino acids. CDR3 DNA: TGCGCCAGCAGCTCGGGTGTGGGAGGCAATCAGCCCCAGCATTTT. Protein: CASSSGVGGNQPQHF.

This clone showed up just a few times. The rearrangement uses TRBV6-1 and TRBJ1-5; TRBD1 is a possible D gene (5 bases). V gave up 3 bases and J gave up 2 bases, with 11 bases separating them. This CDR3 is built from 15 residues. CDR1 is MNHNS and CDR2 is SASEGT in the germline V gene. CDR3 sequence (DNA): TGTGCCAGCAGTGAGGTAGGGGCGGGCAATCAGCCCCAGCATTTT. Translation gives CASSEVGAGNQPQHF.